This T cell receptor (beta chain) derives from a study of blood T cell repertoires in COVID-19. The wider study: Collection of acute and convalescent COVID-19 samples took place in the United States, Italy and Spain.

Libraries were prepared by immunoSEQ multiplex PCR; TCRdb keeps only in-frame clonotypes and omits some of them. Altogether 350,000 to 550,000 clones are present, about 85% being singletons, with the ten largest covering about 2.1%. V lost 5 bases and J lost 1; bases outside the gene matches: 5. The CDR3 spans 16 residues. Germline V gene lookup returns CDR1 MDHEN and CDR2 SYDVKM. Cohorts were assigned according to the clinical history that participants reported. The genes are TRBV28 and TRBJ2-5; 12 bases agree with TRBD2. The sample comprised PBMCs or T cells enriched from blood (not recorded which). The sequence came from a woman aged 18-29 years with acute COVID-19. CDR3 nucleotides: TGTGCCAGCAGTAAAACTAGCGGGAGGAGCCAAGAGACCCAGTACTTC. Protein sequence: CASSKTSGRSQETQYF.